Described below is a single TCR beta chain sequence and its context. In the same sample, other DNA sequences code for this CDR3. These data are taken from a study of Ad26.COV2.S vaccination and SARS-CoV-2 variants. Germline V gene data show CDR1 as MGHDK and CDR2 as SYGVNS. V was pared by 4 bases and J by 4 bases, with 11 bases between. This CDR3 region has 13 residues. Treatment specified: 15 to 20 received Ad26.COV2.S at low or high dose, single or two shots; roughly 5 received placebo; per-sample allocation not given. Samples analyzed were those drawn on day 63 after the first vaccine or placebo injection. Built on an Ad26 vector, the vaccine expressed Wuhan-strain SARS-CoV-2 spike. Sequenced by immunoSEQ multiplex PCR; TCRdb stores in-frame clones only, minus some. This table has approximately 500,000 clones, roughly 85% appearing once.

The chain couples TRBV25-1 to TRBJ2-7, with D possibly TRBD2 on 5 matching bases. This receptor was obtained from a person aged 18-65 years who received the Ad26.COV2.S COVID-19 vaccine or a placebo. The sequencing used peripheral blood, collected in a trial of Ad26.COV2.S vaccine versus placebo. CDR3 amino acids: CASSVTGTYEQYF. CDR3 DNA: TGTGCCAGCAGTGTTACGGGAACTTACGAGCAGTACTTC.